The T cell receptor beta chain under discussion was sequenced for a study of shared clonotypes between healthy human individuals. Sequencing was performed with immunoSEQ multiplex PCR; in TCRdb, only in-frame clones are kept and a portion is missing. This sample has 2 million to 2.5 million clones, with approximately 93% found just once. The ends were cut back, 3 bases at V and 1 base at J, with 9 bases in the middle. CDR3 size: 14 residues. The germline CDR1 and CDR2 sequences are GTSNPN and SVGIG (reference sequence). Material: naive CD4+ T cells from PBMCs. Subset defined: CD45RA+ positively selected. This clonotype was obtained from a man younger than 30 in good health. Some clones in this sample may be carry-over from other donors' samples. This chain links TRBV30 with TRBJ2-2; the D is unclear. CDR3 sequence: CAWRLPGNTGELFF. The CDR3 DNA reads TGTGCCTGGAGGTTACCAGGGAACACCGGGGAGCTGTTTTTT. The whole variable domain, filled in from reference TRBV30 and TRBJ2-2, reads SQTIHQWPATLVQPVGSPLSLECTVEGTSNPNLYWYRQAAGRGLQLLFYSVGIGQISSEVPQNLSASRPQDRQFILSSKKLLLSDSGFYLCAWRLPGNTGELFFGEGSRLTVL.